Shown below are 18 T cell receptor beta chains from a single sample sequenced in a study of spatial heterogeneity in lung cancer (dated by TCRdb to the late 2010s). Libraries were built with 5' RACE. TCRdb lists the instrument as NextSeq 500. The public reads were quality trimmed at Q25 with fastp and then assembled into clones with MiXCR by TCRdb, keeping productive beta chains. Identical CDR3 proteins give one entry, which carries the most common genes and DNA. A total of 15,000 to 20,000 distinct CDR3 sequences appear in this sample, 6.2% of them only once. The ten largest account for under 7% of the sample. What the study reported, not specific to this receptor: The tumor nonsynonymous mutation count correlated with the number of expanded alpha and beta TCRs within the tumor.

The time point label of this sample denotes: sample taken at primary tumor resection. No antigens are known for them. The specimen was lung tumor tissue, collected at surgery. The origin of the receptors is a male donor with early-stage non-small cell lung cancer.

The table lists this clonotype with many counts. This beta chain is a stray sequence in a library constructed for alpha chains; its clone size is not meaningful. CDR3 bases: TGTGCCAGCAGCCCGGGACAGAACTATGGCTACACCTTC. It translates to CASSPGQNYGYTF. J is TRBJ1-2 and V is TRBV7-2; 7 bases agree with TRBD1. CDR1 is SGHTA, CDR2 FQGNSA, per germline. This CDR3 is 13 amino acids long. The V and J ends lost 5 bases and 2 bases, in that order; junction bases with no gene match: 2.

This clonotype has a count of ten or more. This beta chain represents an off-target read in a library built for alpha chains; its size is of limited meaning. The CDR3 coding sequence is TGTGCCAGCAGCGAGGACAGTCGGGCTGAAGCTTTCTTT. Its protein is CASSEDSRAEAFF. The chain carries TRBV13 and TRBJ1-1, with D tentatively TRBD1 (6 bases). The germline V gene has CDR1 PRHDT and CDR2 FYEKMQ (reference sequence). The CDR3 contains 13 residues. V gave up 5 bases and J gave up 6 bases, with 13 bases separating them.

This clonotype was picked up many times. This beta chain is a stray read from a library made for alpha chains; its abundance is not meaningful. V and J are TRBV7-2 and TRBJ2-1; 12 nucleotides align to TRBD2. CDR1 and CDR2 from the germline V gene are SGHTA and FQGNSA. Germline trimming cut 1 base from V and 3 bases from J; bases unmatched to any gene: 1. This CDR3 comprises 16 residues. Here the CDR3 reads CASSLGLAGVYNEQFF. The CDR3 DNA reads TGTGCCAGCAGCTTAGGACTAGCGGGAGTCTACAATGAGCAGTTCTTC.

In regard to this clonotype: Mismatch with germline at one junction end may stem from a read error. A library made for alpha chains picked up this beta chain off target, so its size means little. This sequence joins TRBV28 and TRBJ2-1; D remains ambiguous. The CDR3 contains 18 residues. The germline V gene encodes CDR1 MDHEN and CDR2 SYDVKM. The CDR3, as DNA: TGTGCCACCAGTGGATCCCAATCCAGCTCTGGGGCCTACAATGAGCAGTTCTTC. Protein product: CATSGSQSSSGAYNEQFF.

This clonotype was seen many times. The library was prepared for alpha chains; this beta chain is a stray read, so its frequency means little. This chain uses TRBV5-1 with TRBJ2-1; perhaps TRBD2 as D (5 bases). Trimming removed 5 bases at V and 5 bases at J, with 14 bases between. Germline V gives CDR1 SGHRS, CDR2 YFSETQ. This CDR3 is 14 amino acids long. CDR3 sequence (DNA): TGCGCCAGCAGTAAACAAGCGGAGAACAATGAGCAGTTCTTC. Translation gives CASSKQAENNEQFF.

This clonotype was recorded at least ten times. This beta chain is an unintended read in a library built for alpha chains; its size means little. This chain connects TRBV9 to TRBJ2-2; possibly TRBD2 for D (5 bases). Germline V gives CDR1 SGDLS, CDR2 YYNGEE. V lost 6 bases, J lost 5 bases, and 11 bases lay in between. CDR3 length: 13 residues. The CDR3 spells CASKSGSTGELFF. The CDR3 nucleotides read TGTGCCAGCAAGTCTGGGAGTACCGGGGAGCTGTTTTTT.

This clonotype was observed at least ten times. The size of this beta chain means little, since it is a stray read in a library made for alpha chains. This chain uses TRBV2 with TRBJ2-2, with a tentative D call TRBD2 (5 bases). The CDR3 has 13 amino acids. The V and J ends lost 8 bases and 0 bases respectively, with 7 bases between them. Germline CDR1 is SNHLY and CDR2 is FYNNEI. Here the CDR3 DNA reads TGTGCCAGCGCCGGGACGAACACCGGGGAGCTGTTTTTT. Protein product: CASAGTNTGELFF.

This clonotype came up many times. This beta chain represents an off-target read in a library built for alpha chains; its size is of limited meaning. J is TRBJ1-6 and V is TRBV9, with D perhaps matching TRBD1 (5 bases). Germline loops: CDR1 SGDLS, CDR2 YYNGEE. This CDR3 comprises 14 residues. With 2 bases removed from V and 10 bases from J, the gap between germline ends came to 13 bases. CDR3 nucleotides: TGTGCCAGCAGCGTGGGGCAGGTTAGCTCACCCCTCCACTTT. It codes for CASSVGQVSSPLHF. Full variable domain (missing parts from reference TRBV9 and TRBJ1-6): DSGVTQTPKHLITATGQRVTLRCSPRSGDLSVYWYQQSLDQGLQFLIQYYNGEERAKGNILERFSAQQFPDLHSELNLSSLELGDSALYFCASSVGQVSSPLHFGNGTRLTVT.

This clonotype was observed many times. The library was prepared for alpha chains; this beta chain is a stray read, so its frequency means little. The chain couples TRBV4-3 to TRBJ2-6; D is unresolved. The CDR3 runs 16 residues. V was shortened by 0 bases and J by 1 base, with 7 bases between the two germline ends. The germline V gene encodes CDR1 LGHNA and CDR2 YSLEER. CDR3 sequence reads: CASSQDFGSGANVLTF. The CDR3 DNA is TGCGCCAGCAGCCAAGATTTCGGGTCTGGGGCCAACGTCCTGACTTTC.

This clonotype showed up many times. For a library built for alpha chains, this beta chain is a stray read; little rests on its size. The rearrangement uses TRBV20-1 and TRBJ1-1; D is possibly TRBD1 (6 bases). Looked up from germline, CDR1 is DFQATT and CDR2 is SNEGSKA (reference sequence). The CDR3 is 14 residues long. Trimming took 1 base from V and 4 from J, leaving 13 bases between them. CDR3 region: CSARGLGGGTEAFF. CDR3 in DNA: TGCAGTGCTAGAGGACTAGGAGGGGGCACTGAAGCTTTCTTT.

Ten or more counts support this clonotype. This beta chain was picked up by a library intended for alpha chains and is off target, so its count carries little meaning. This sequence joins TRBV28 and TRBJ2-5; D uncertain. Trimming left V 6 bases short and J 5 bases short, with 19 bases between. This CDR3 is 15 amino acids long. Per germline, CDR1 MDHEN and CDR2 SYDVKM. This CDR3 reads CASSLPRFRKETQYF. As DNA, the CDR3 is TGTGCCAGCAGCCTACCTAGGTTCCGGAAGGAGACCCAGTACTTC.

On this clonotype: This beta chain is off target for a library built for alpha chains, so its abundance means little. V and J are TRBV5-4 and TRBJ2-1, with TRBD2 identical over 9 bases. Trimming removed 1 base from V and 6 bases from J; junction bases left unmatched: 5. Germline V gene data show CDR1 as SGHNT and CDR2 as YYREEE (reference sequence). CDR3 size: 15 residues. The CDR3 bases are TGTGCCAGCAGCTTGTGGCTAGCGGGACCCAATGAGCAGTTCTTC. Protein: CASSLWLAGPNEQFF.

A word on this clonotype: Since it is a stray read in a library aimed at alpha chains, this beta chain has a size that is not meaningful. V is TRBV5-1 and J is TRBJ2-7; no definite D call. Germline assignment: CDR1 SGHRS and CDR2 YFSETQ. The V end lost 0 bases, the J end lost 0 bases, and 4 bases lay between the germline ends. The CDR3 runs 13 residues. In DNA, the CDR3 is TGCGCCAGCAGCTTGGCGGGCTCCTACGAGCAGTACTTC. The encoded protein is CASSLAGSYEQYF.

This clonotype was counted a few times. With the library built for alpha chains, this beta chain is off target and its frequency is not meaningful. The chain is built from TRBV27 and TRBJ1-1, with no clear D. The germline V gene has CDR1 MNHEY and CDR2 SMNVEV (reference sequence). With 1 base removed from V and 3 bases from J, the gap between germline ends came to 6 bases. The CDR3 has 13 residues. The CDR3 DNA reads as TGTGCCAGCAGTTTATGGGGTTACACTGAAGCTTTCTTT. Protein product: CASSLWGYTEAFF.

This clonotype was seen more than once but under ten times. As an off-target read in a library built for alpha chains, this beta chain has a frequency of little significance. The chain is built from TRBV15 and TRBJ2-7, with 7 positions matching TRBD1. The junction had 8 bases not matched to a gene; V was cut back by 0 bases and J by 9 bases. Germline V gene lookup returns CDR1 LNHNV and CDR2 YYDKDF (reference sequence). The CDR3 has 14 amino acids. CDR3 loop: CATSRDSEGARQYF. The CDR3 DNA reads as TGTGCCACCAGCAGAGATAGTGAGGGGGCGCGGCAGTACTTC.

Within the sample, this clonotype is medium-sized. As an off-target read in a library built for alpha chains, this beta chain has a frequency of little significance. V and J are TRBV7-6 and TRBJ1-6; D gene unclear. Trimming stripped 0 bases from V and 10 bases from J, with 22 bases between. Germline CDR1 SGHVS, CDR2 FNYEAQ. CDR3 length: 18 amino acids. CDR3 loop: CASSLAPIGHPYWSPLHF. The CDR3 nucleotides are TGTGCCAGCAGCTTAGCGCCGATAGGGCACCCCTATTGGTCACCCCTCCACTTT.

This clonotype was recorded at least ten times. Because this beta chain is a stray read in a library intended to capture alpha chains, its abundance should not be given much weight. The genes are TRBV6-6 and TRBJ2-6; D is perhaps TRBD1 or TRBD2 (6 bases each). The ends were cut back, 6 bases at V and 1 base at J, with 13 bases in the middle. The CDR3 runs 16 residues. Germline V gene sequence: CDR1 MNHNY, CDR2 SVGAGI (reference sequence). The CDR3 nucleotides read TGTGCCAGCAGGGAGGGGGGTCAGTCTGGGGCCAACGTCCTGACTTTC. It codes for CASREGGQSGANVLTF.

The table lists this clonotype with many counts. A library made for alpha chains picked up this beta chain off target, so its size means little. This chain joins TRBV20-1 and TRBJ2-4; the D gene could be TRBD1 or TRBD2 (5 bases each). The V gene lost 3 bases and the J gene lost 5 bases, with 20 bases spanning the gap. The CDR3 runs to 16 residues. CDR1 is DFQATT, CDR2 SNEGSKA, per germline (reference sequence). CDR3 sequence (DNA): TGCAGTGCTAGTGCTCCTCTACCCCGGGACCAAAACATTCAGTACTTC. This translates into CSASAPLPRDQNIQYF.